The sequence of this T cell receptor (beta chain) was determined in a study of shared clonotypes between healthy human individuals. Study at large: Each donor contributed plates that comprised three CD4 naive, three CD4 memory, two CD8 naive and one CD8 memory.

The table came from immunoSEQ multiplex PCR; TCRdb's copy has only in-frame clones and leaves some out. The sample shows about 340,000 clones, about 73% of them seen only once. Germline V CDR1 and CDR2: KGHSH, LQKENI. Trimming removed 3 bases from V and 5 bases from J, with 7 bases in between. This CDR3 comprises 12 residues. The clonotype comes from a man in his thirties or forties in good health. V is TRBV18 and J is TRBJ2-5; D is undetermined. Sequenced input: memory CD4+ T cells sorted from blood. Subset: CD45RA-negative fraction. In nucleotides, the CDR3 is TGTGCCAGCTCACCGCGATTGGAGACCCAGTACTTC. As protein: CASSPRLETQYF.